These 22 T cell receptor beta chains came from one sample sequenced in a study of CD8+ T cells in alopecia areata. The sequencing template was cDNA reverse transcribed from extracted RNA. Some clones are missing from TCRdb's copy, which holds only in-frame ones; the method was immunoSEQ multiplex PCR. The sample lists 90,000 to 130,000 clones, approximately 61% occurring once. The sample consisted of NKG2D-low CD8+ T cells sorted from blood. The receptors originated from a human donor with alopecia areata.

The rearrangement joins TRBV11-1 to TRBJ2-1; D is ambiguous. V dropped 4 bases and J dropped 0 bases, with 4 bases sitting between them. Germline assignment: CDR1 SGHAT and CDR2 FQDESV (reference sequence). The CDR3 consists of 13 residues. The CDR3 DNA is TGTGCCAGCAGCTCCTACTCCTACAATGAGCAGTTCTTC. Its translation: CASSSYSYNEQFF.

The gene calls are TRBV27 and TRBJ1-3, with D hard to call. Germline CDR1 reads MNHEY; CDR2 reads SMNVEV (reference sequence). Trimming took off 5 bases at V and 0 bases at J, with 8 bases between the two ends. The CDR3 is 14 amino acids. CDR3 protein: CASSPSGSGNTIYF. The CDR3 bases are TGTGCCAGCAGTCCGAGTGGCTCTGGAAACACCATATATTTT.

V and J are TRBV5-1 and TRBJ2-5; maybe TRBD2 (5 bases). The CDR3 totals 15 residues. CDR1 and CDR2 (germline): SGHRS, YFSETQ. Trimming took 1 base from V and 2 from J, leaving 12 bases between them. CDR3 nucleotides: TGCGCCAGCAGCTTGAGGAGGAAGGATCAAGAGACCCAGTACTTC. The encoded protein is CASSLRRKDQETQYF. Supplemented by reference TRBV5-1 and TRBJ2-5, the full variable domain reads KAGVTQTPRYLIKTRGQQVTLSCSPISGHRSVSWYQQTPGQGLQFLFEYFSETQRNKGNFPGRFSGRQFSNSRSEMNVSTLELGDSALYLCASSLRRKDQETQYFGPGTRLLVL.

The chain links TRBV7-6 to TRBJ2-2, with 9 bases lining up with TRBD2. CDR3 size: 17 residues. V lost 0 bases, J lost 7 bases, and 9 bases stayed unmatched. Germline CDR1 reads SGHVS; CDR2 reads FNYEAQ. This chain's CDR3 is CASSLAHFSGRFGELFF. CDR3 sequence (DNA): TGTGCCAGCAGCTTAGCGCATTTTAGCGGGAGATTCGGGGAGCTGTTTTTT.

This clone came up a few times. This chain joins TRBV28 and TRBJ2-5; no clear D. V lost 6 bases and J 9 bases, leaving 8 bases between the germline ends. Germline CDR1 reads MDHEN; CDR2 reads SYDVKM. The CDR3 is 10 amino acids. CDR3 residues: CASRRHSQYF. CDR3 bases: TGTGCCAGCAGGAGGCATTCCCAGTACTTC.

The V call is TRBV2, the J call TRBJ1-1, with unresolved D. This CDR3 is 14 amino acids long. Germline lookup yields CDR1 SNHLY and CDR2 FYNNEI. Trimming took off 6 bases at V and 1 base at J, with 12 bases between the two ends. The CDR3 DNA is TGTGCCAGCAGCGCCCCGGTGGAGAACACTGAAGCTTTCTTT. It codes for CASSAPVENTEAFF.

This chain links TRBV7-9 with TRBJ2-2, with no clear D. The CDR3 has 15 amino acids. V was cut by 7 bases and J by 8 bases, with 20 bases left in between. The germline V gene encodes CDR1 SEHNR and CDR2 FQNEAQ (reference sequence). This chain's CDR3 is CASTLGSVYVGELFF. CDR3 DNA sequence: TGTGCCAGCACCCTAGGGTCCGTTTATGTTGGGGAGCTGTTTTTT. Together with reference TRBV7-9 and TRBJ2-2, the CDR3 gives the full variable domain: DTGVSQNPRHKITKRGQNVTFRCDPISEHNRLYWYRQTLGQGPEFLTYFQNEAQLEKSRLLSDRFSAERPKGSFSTLEIQRTEQGDSAMYLCASTLGSVYVGELFFGEGSRLTVL.

This clone was counted a few times. The gene calls are TRBV7-9 and TRBJ2-7, with 8 bases identical to TRBD2. The CDR3 consists of 15 residues. The V segment lost 4 bases and the J segment 1 base; nucleotides outside the gene matches: 6. Germline-derived CDR1 and CDR2 are SEHNR and FQNEAQ (reference sequence). CDR3 region: CASSSELAESYEQYF. DNA of the CDR3: TGTGCCAGCAGCTCAGAACTAGCGGAATCCTACGAGCAGTACTTC.

In DNA form, the CDR3 reads TGTGCCAGCAGCCAAGAAGCGGGCACCGGGGAGCTGTTTTTT. Amino acid sequence: CASSQEAGTGELFF. The V and J genes are TRBV7-6 and TRBJ2-2; D perhaps matches TRBD2 (6 bases). V dropped 5 bases and J dropped 4 bases, with 11 bases sitting between them. Germline V lookup: CDR1 SGHVS, CDR2 FNYEAQ. The CDR3 extends over 14 amino acids. The complete variable domain, with remaining parts taken from reference TRBV7-6 and TRBJ2-2, reads GAGVSQSPRYKVTKRGQDVALRCDPISGHVSLYWYRQALGQGPEFLTYFNYEAQQDKSGLPNDRFSAERPEGSISTLTIQRTEQRDSAMYRCASSQEAGTGELFFGEGSRLTVL.

V and J are TRBV7-8 and TRBJ2-1; no reliable D call. Per germline, CDR1 SGHVS and CDR2 FQNEAQ. The V gene lost 3 bases and the J gene lost 7 bases, with 10 bases spanning the gap. CDR3 length equals 13 residues. The CDR3, as DNA: TGTGCCAGCAGCTTTAACGTAGGGAATGAGCAGTTCTTC. Translation gives CASSFNVGNEQFF.

The V call is TRBV13, the J call TRBJ2-3; 14 bases align to TRBD2. V shed 2 bases and J 1 base; nucleotides not matched to a gene: 2. The CDR3 is 17 residues long. Looked up from germline, CDR1 is PRHDT and CDR2 is FYEKMQ (reference sequence). The chain's CDR3 is CASSLSGLAGGTDTQYF. In nucleotides, the CDR3 is TGTGCCAGCAGCTTATCGGGACTAGCGGGGGGCACAGATACGCAGTATTTT.

This chain links TRBV2 with TRBJ1-6; TRBD1 matches 10 bases. From germline, CDR1 is SNHLY and CDR2 FYNNEI. V dropped 7 bases and J dropped 7; count of bases not matched to a gene: 1. The CDR3 spans 13 residues. CDR3 amino acids: CASTDRGNSPLHF. The CDR3 nucleotides are TGTGCCAGCACGGACAGGGGGAATTCACCCCTCCACTTT.

The chain uses TRBV7-8 and TRBJ2-1; TRBD2 agrees at 11 bases. The CDR3 totals 16 residues. Germline V gene sequence: CDR1 SGHVS, CDR2 FQNEAQ. With V trimmed by 0 bases and J by 3 bases, 1 base remained unmatched. The CDR3 reads CASSLAGTSGYNEQFF. The CDR3 DNA reads TGTGCCAGCAGCTTAGCCGGGACTAGCGGCTACAATGAGCAGTTCTTC. Filled out from reference TRBV7-8 and TRBJ2-1, the complete variable domain reads GAGVSQSPRYKVAKRGQDVALRCDPISGHVSLFWYQQALGQGPEFLTYFQNEAQLDKSGLPSDRFFAERPEGSVSTLKIQRTQQEDSAVYLCASSLAGTSGYNEQFFGPGTRLTVL.

This chain connects TRBV4-1 to TRBJ1-2; D ambiguous. The CDR3 covers 13 residues. V lost 0 bases and J 7 bases, leaving 9 bases between the germline ends. Looked up from germline, CDR1 is MGHRA and CDR2 is YSYEKL. The CDR3 region is CASSQDQVTGYTF. In DNA, the CDR3 is TGCGCCAGCAGCCAAGACCAAGTTACTGGCTACACCTTC.

The gene calls are TRBV9 and TRBJ1-2, with D uncertain. This CDR3 comprises 15 residues. Per germline, CDR1 SGDLS and CDR2 YYNGEE. The ends were cut back, 4 bases at V and 4 bases at J, with 17 bases in the middle. The CDR3 coding sequence is TGTGCCAGCAGCCCCGGCGCTGGGCCCTTCTATGGCTACACCTTC. This codes for CASSPGAGPFYGYTF.

The J gene is TRBJ2-3, the V gene TRBV2, with 13 bases matching TRBD2. CDR1 SNHLY and CDR2 FYNNEI come from the germline V gene. The CDR3 is made up of 16 amino acids. V lost 3 bases to trimming and J lost 3 bases; unmatched junction nucleotides: 3. The chain's CDR3 is CASSELTSGRTDTQYF. CDR3 coding DNA: TGTGCCAGCAGTGAGTTGACTAGCGGGAGGACAGATACGCAGTATTTT.

A word on this clone: Because the CDR3's place on the DNA is in doubt, the DNA is left out and the CDR3 is given as listed by TCRdb. The V gene is TRBV5-1, the J gene TRBJ2-7; the table gives TRBD1 as D, unverified against the DNA. Germline V lookup: CDR1 SGHRS, CDR2 YFSETQ. Including both end residues, the CDR3 is 14 amino acids long. The CDR3 is CASSSGQGAREQYF.

CDR3 DNA sequence: TGCAGCGCCGGCGAGGTGGGGGATGGCTACACCTTC. Translating it yields CSAGEVGDGYTF. The gene calls are TRBV29-1 and TRBJ1-2; tentative D call: TRBD1 (5 bases). Trimming shortened V by 7 bases and J by 6 bases, and 15 bases separated the two germline ends. Germline V CDR1 and CDR2: SQVTM, ANQGSEA. The CDR3 runs 12 residues.

The chain employs TRBV14 and TRBJ2-7; D gene unclear. The germline V gene has CDR1 SGHDN and CDR2 FVKESK. This CDR3 is 11 amino acids long. Trimming took 1 base from V and 9 from J, leaving 7 bases between them. Written as DNA, the CDR3 is TGTGCCAGCAGCCAAGGGTCGGGGCAGTACTTC. Protein product: CASSQGSGQYF.

About this clone: Being one base from a much bigger clone, this may be a read error. V and J are TRBV6-6 and TRBJ2-2; D gene ambiguous. Germline V CDR1 and CDR2: MNHNY, SVGAGI (reference sequence). The length of the CDR3 is 12 residues. V dropped 5 bases and J dropped 6 bases, with 7 bases sitting between them. The CDR3 coding sequence is TGTGCCAGCAGTCCATTCGCCGGGGAGCTGTTTTTT. It translates to CASSPFAGELFF.

The V gene is TRBV2, the J gene TRBJ2-7; D tentatively fits TRBD1 or TRBD2 (5 bases each). Germline CDR1 reads SNHLY; CDR2 reads FYNNEI. This CDR3 is built from 13 residues. V lost 8 bases, J lost 1 base, and 12 bases lay in between. CDR3 sequence reads: CASDGTNSYEQYF. For the CDR3, the DNA is TGTGCCAGCGACGGGACGAATTCCTACGAGCAGTACTTC.

The chain has TRBV29-1 and TRBJ1-5; the D is unclear. Per the germline V gene, CDR1 is SQVTM and CDR2 is ANQGSEA. Trimming took off 4 bases at V and 0 bases at J, with 10 bases between the two ends. The CDR3 has 14 amino acids. CDR3 DNA: TGCAGCGTTGGTACAGCGTATAGCAATCAGCCCCAGCATTTT. It codes for CSVGTAYSNQPQHF.